The clone carrying this T cell receptor beta chain was recorded at least ten times. The antigen is unknown. Both TRBC1 and TRBC2 were covered by a beta constant-region primer of two equimolar oligonucleotides. MiXCR, run by TCRdb on the UMI-ligation and nested PCR reads, gives a single entry per CDR3 protein. The sample has about 85,000 distinct CDR3 sequences; 13% are singletons. This specimen belongs to a study of naive and memory T cell subsets. From germline, CDR1 is DFQATT and CDR2 SNEGSKA (reference sequence). V was clipped by 5 bases and J by 1 base, with 11 bases between them. The CDR3 contains 13 residues. Study-wide findings and caveats: TCR abundance followed a power law differing between naive and memory subsets.

This receptor was obtained from a human donor in good health. The sample consisted of central memory CD4+ T cells from blood. The J gene is TRBJ2-5, the V gene TRBV20-1, with a possible D match to TRBD1 (6 bases). CDR3 sequence: CSADRDTQETQYF. Written as DNA, the CDR3 is TGCAGTGCTGACCGGGACACCCAAGAGACCCAGTACTTC.